The 22 T cell receptor beta chains presented below share a single source sample, sequenced in a study of blood T cells in healthy people across ages. Next came a second PCR, run for about 7 to 12 cycles, which used a sample-barcoded 5' primer along with a J-beta primer mix. TCRdb analysed the 5' RACE reads with MiXCR anew, one entry per CDR3 protein. The data contain over 1.5 million distinct CDR3 sequences, around half of them singletons. What was sequenced was blood. These receptors were obtained from a woman in her thirties or forties in good health.

The chain recombines TRBV20-1 with TRBJ2-7, with a weak D call TRBD2 (5 bases). CDR1 and CDR2 from the germline V gene are DFQATT and SNEGSKA (reference sequence). CDR3 length equals 14 residues. The ends were cut back, 5 bases at V and 3 bases at J, with 17 bases in the middle. CDR3 amino acids: CSAGKPKGSYEQYF. The CDR3 coding sequence is TGCAGTGCTGGGAAGCCCAAAGGGAGCTACGAGCAGTACTTC.

V gene TRBV20-1 combines with J gene TRBJ2-1, with 15 nucleotides matching TRBD2. This CDR3 is 18 amino acids long. Germline trimming cut 1 base from V and 2 bases from J; bases unmatched to any gene: 6. CDR1 and CDR2 from the germline V gene are DFQATT and SNEGSKA (reference sequence). CDR3 in DNA: TGCAGTGCTAGAGGGGGACTAGCGGGAGGACCTACCTACAATGAGCAGTTCTTC. This translates into CSARGGLAGGPTYNEQFF.

The V call is TRBV5-1, the J call TRBJ2-5; TRBD1 matches 7 bases. With V trimmed by 2 bases and J by 5 bases, 3 bases remained unmatched. The CDR3 totals 13 residues. The germline gives CDR1 SGHRS, CDR2 YFSETQ. CDR3 nucleotide sequence: TGCGCCAGCAGCTTACAGGGGATTGAGACCCAGTACTTC. Protein sequence: CASSLQGIETQYF.

This clonotype appeared a few times. This sequence joins TRBV29-1 and TRBJ2-7, with D unclear. Trimming took 4 bases from V and 6 from J, leaving 16 bases between them. The CDR3 has 13 residues. Looked up from germline, CDR1 is SQVTM and CDR2 is ANQGSEA. In DNA, the CDR3 is TGCAGCGTTGGCCGGACCAGGACGTTCGAGCAGTACTTC. Protein product: CSVGRTRTFEQYF.

The chain links TRBV20-1 to TRBJ2-3, with 8 nucleotides matching TRBD2. Germline V lookup: CDR1 DFQATT, CDR2 SNEGSKA (reference sequence). V shed 1 base and J 5 bases; nucleotides not matched to a gene: 8. There are 15 residues in the CDR3. This CDR3 reads CSARVIAGLRDTQYF. CDR3 nucleotides: TGCAGTGCTAGAGTCATAGCGGGGCTGAGAGATACGCAGTATTTT.

The table lists this clonotype with a few counts. CDR3 sequence: CASSSLAGSVQETQYF. The CDR3 nucleotides are TGCGCCAGCAGCTCGCTAGCGGGGTCTGTTCAAGAGACCCAGTACTTC. The chain has TRBV5-1 and TRBJ2-5; TRBD2 agrees at 9 bases. V shed 3 bases and J 2 bases; nucleotides not matched to a gene: 8. The CDR3 is 16 amino acids. The germline gives CDR1 SGHRS, CDR2 YFSETQ.

The chain joins TRBV6-2 or TRBV6-3 to TRBJ2-7; D tentatively reads TRBD1 or TRBD2 (5 bases each). CDR3 length: 16 amino acids. Germline CDR1 and CDR2: MNHEY and SVGEGT. Between the trimmed V and J ends, which lost 2 bases and 7 bases, there was a span of 21 bases. The CDR3 region has the DNA TGTGCCAGCAGTTACCCAGACAGCCTGGGACCGCGGGAGCAGTACTTC. As protein: CASSYPDSLGPREQYF.

V and J are TRBV5-1 and TRBJ2-7; 8 bases are shared with TRBD1. The CDR3 is made up of 15 amino acids. J gave up 2 bases and V 4 bases, and 8 bases lay outside the gene matches. Per the germline V gene, CDR1 is SGHRS and CDR2 is YFSETQ. The chain's CDR3 is CASSLTTGATYEQYF. Written as DNA, the CDR3 is TGCGCCAGCAGCCTAACGACAGGGGCCACCTACGAGCAGTACTTC.

The chain is built from TRBV5-1 and TRBJ1-1, with D tentatively TRBD1 (5 bases). This CDR3 spans 13 amino acids. Trimming took 7 bases from V and 0 from J, leaving 10 bases between them. Per germline, CDR1 SGHRS and CDR2 YFSETQ. The CDR3 DNA sequence: TGCGCCAGCGGGAGGACATTGAACACTGAAGCTTTCTTT. Protein: CASGRTLNTEAFF.

This clonotype was observed a few times. This sequence joins TRBV4-2 and TRBJ2-5, with D perhaps TRBD1 (6 bases). V was cut by 0 bases and J by 5 bases, with 13 bases left in between. Per germline, CDR1 LGHNA and CDR2 YNFKEQ. The CDR3 sequence is 15 residues long. The CDR3 region is CASSQDGQGHETQYF. The CDR3 DNA reads as TGTGCCAGCAGCCAAGACGGGCAGGGGCACGAGACCCAGTACTTC.

The CDR3 spells CAISESEGSEAFF. The DNA of the CDR3 is TGTGCCATCAGTGAGTCAGAGGGCTCTGAAGCTTTCTTT. The chain couples TRBV10-3 to TRBJ1-1; no definite D call. Germline V lookup: CDR1 ENHRY, CDR2 SYGVKD. Trimming pared 0 bases from V and 6 bases from J, leaving 8 bases between. CDR3 length: 13 amino acids.

This rearrangement joins TRBV28 to TRBJ2-1, with 9 bases identical to TRBD2. This CDR3 region has 15 residues. The junction had 6 bases not matched to a gene; V was cut back by 5 bases and J by 4 bases. CDR1 and CDR2 (germline): MDHEN, SYDVKM. CDR3 protein: CASSISGGWYNEQFF. The CDR3 DNA sequence: TGTGCCAGCAGTATAAGCGGGGGGTGGTACAATGAGCAGTTCTTC.

The table lists this clonotype with many counts. J is TRBJ2-1 and V is TRBV29-1, with 10 bases lining up with TRBD1. V lost 3 bases, J lost 4 bases, and 3 bases stayed unmatched. Germline V gene data show CDR1 as SQVTM and CDR2 as ANQGSEA. CDR3 length: 14 amino acids. The CDR3 DNA is TGCAGCGTTGAGAGGGACAGGGGATACAATGAGCAGTTCTTC. It encodes CSVERDRGYNEQFF.

The sample holds a few counts of this clonotype. The CDR3 here is CASSYNRVYGYTF. The CDR3 DNA reads as TGTGCCAGCAGTTATAACAGGGTCTATGGCTACACCTTC. V and J are TRBV6-5 and TRBJ1-2; possible D gene TRBD1, 6 bases. With 3 bases removed from V and 4 bases from J, the gap between germline ends came to 9 bases. Germline CDR1 MNHEY, CDR2 SVGAGI. The CDR3 is 13 amino acids.

The V gene is TRBV20-1, the J gene TRBJ2-1; unclear D gene. Germline assignment: CDR1 DFQATT and CDR2 SNEGSKA (reference sequence). There are 14 residues in the CDR3. Trimming took 2 bases from V and 0 from J, leaving 8 bases between them. CDR3: CSARTVGSYNEQFF. In DNA, the CDR3 is TGCAGTGCTAGAACGGTCGGCTCCTACAATGAGCAGTTCTTC.

The chain carries TRBV5-1 and TRBJ1-2, with D tentatively TRBD1 (6 bases). This CDR3 has 16 residues. V dropped 2 bases and J dropped 4 bases, with 18 bases sitting between them. CDR1 and CDR2 from the germline V gene are SGHRS and YFSETQ. The CDR3 coding sequence is TGCGCCAGCAGCTTTGAGGGGGGCCAGAAACCCTATGGCTACACCTTC. It yields the protein CASSFEGGQKPYGYTF.

The chain combines TRBV29-1 with TRBJ1-2; 8 bases are a match to TRBD1. Germline values: CDR1 SQVTM, CDR2 ANQGSEA. The CDR3 length is 12 residues. The junction had 7 bases not matched to a gene; V was cut back by 7 bases and J by 6 bases. The DNA of the CDR3 is TGCAGCGCTGAGGGGACAGGCAATGGCTACACCTTC. It encodes CSAEGTGNGYTF.

The chain recombines TRBV20-1 with TRBJ2-1, with D perhaps matching TRBD2 (6 bases). V was clipped by 5 bases and J by 13 bases, with 21 bases between them. The CDR3 has 13 amino acids. Germline-derived CDR1 and CDR2 are DFQATT and SNEGSKA (reference sequence). The CDR3: CSAPRRETETQFF. The CDR3 nucleotides read TGCAGTGCTCCCCGCCGGGAGACAGAGACCCAGTTCTTC.

This clonotype has more than one count but fewer than ten. The CDR3, as DNA: TGTGCCAGCAGTTTGGGGACAGGGGTTCTAGGCGAGCAGTACTTC. This translates into CASSLGTGVLGEQYF. The chain employs TRBV12-3 or TRBV12-4 and TRBJ2-7; 10 nucleotides align to TRBD1. V trimming: 3 bases; J trimming: 6 bases; junction bases outside the gene matches: 8. The CDR3 length is 15 residues.

This clonotype was observed a handful of times. The rearrangement uses TRBV20-1 and TRBJ2-7; D gene unclear. The CDR3 totals 14 residues. Trimming stripped 3 bases from V and 0 bases from J, with 12 bases between. In germline, CDR1 is DFQATT, CDR2 SNEGSKA (reference sequence). CDR3 coding DNA: TGCAGTGCTAGGCGGCCCTCCAGCTCCTACGAGCAGTACTTC. Translating gives CSARRPSSSYEQYF.

The rearrangement joins TRBV2 to TRBJ2-5, with TRBD1 matching 9 bases. Germline V CDR1 and CDR2: SNHLY, FYNNEI. This CDR3 region has 18 residues. V was pared by 6 bases and J by 0 bases, with 14 bases of the junction left unmatched. The CDR3 coding sequence is TGTGCCAGCAGGGTGACAGGGGGACGATCCCCCTACCAAGAGACCCAGTACTTC. Its translation: CASRVTGGRSPYQETQYF.

This clonotype has only a few counts. This rearrangement joins TRBV3-1 to TRBJ1-2; 8 nucleotides match TRBD1. The trim removed 4 bases at V and 8 bases at J, leaving 9 bases unmatched. There are 14 residues in the CDR3. Germline CDR1 LGHDT, CDR2 YNNKEL (reference sequence). The CDR3 nucleotides read TGTGCCAGCAGCCTACCCGGACAGGGAGGGGGCTACACCTTC. Amino acids: CASSLPGQGGGYTF.